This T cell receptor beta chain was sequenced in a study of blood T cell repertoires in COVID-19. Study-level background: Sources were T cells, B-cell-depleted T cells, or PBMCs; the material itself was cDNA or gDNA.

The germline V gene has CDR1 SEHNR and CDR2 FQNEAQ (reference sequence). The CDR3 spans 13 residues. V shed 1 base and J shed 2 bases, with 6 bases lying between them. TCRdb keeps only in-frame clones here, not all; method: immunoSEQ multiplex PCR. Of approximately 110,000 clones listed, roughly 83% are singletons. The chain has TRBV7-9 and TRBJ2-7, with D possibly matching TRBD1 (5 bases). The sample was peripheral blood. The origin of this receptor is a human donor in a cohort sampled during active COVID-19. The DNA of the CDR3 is TGTGCCAGCAGCTTAGTACAGGCCTACGAGCAGTACTTC. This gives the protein CASSLVQAYEQYF.